This paragraph covers one TCR beta chain sequence. Patients received nivolumab 3 mg/kg at weeks 1, 4, 7, 10, then fortnightly to week 26. The sample comes from a study of ipilimumab plus nivolumab after autologous stem cell transplantation. Study as a whole: Patients received a median of about five ipilimumab and 8 nivolumab doses. DLBCL patients had primary refractory or relapsed disease.

Measured with immunoSEQ multiplex PCR; TCRdb has only the in-frame clones, and not every one. The sample yields about 17,000 clones, approximately 79% seen once. The input for sequencing was PBMCs, taken in a trial of ipilimumab plus nivolumab as post-transplant consolidation. The origin of this receptor is a male donor with diffuse large B-cell lymphoma.

For the CDR3, the DNA is TGTGCCAGCAGTTATTACAGGGGGGGAGGATCACCCCTCCACTTT. Translating gives CASSYYRGGGSPLHF. The chain combines TRBV6-5 with TRBJ1-6; TRBD1 matches 8 bases. J was trimmed by 10 bases and V by 3 bases; bases with no gene match: 8. Germline V gene lookup returns CDR1 MNHEY and CDR2 SVGAGI. The CDR3 spans 15 residues.